This TCR beta chain was recovered during a study of cytomegalovirus exposure and HLA in healthy donors. The primer mix had 60 Vbeta and 13 Jbeta primers. Libraries were prepared by immunoSEQ multiplex PCR; TCRdb keeps only in-frame clonotypes and omits some of them. The sample includes roughly 160,000 clones, almost 85% of them seen just once. CDR3 length equals 15 residues. V shed 1 base, J shed 2 bases, and the junction held 2 bases outside the gene matches. The germline gives CDR1 SEHNR, CDR2 FQNEAQ (reference sequence). Study results and limitations: The authors excluded some V segments, including TRBV6-2 and TRBV6-3, as indistinguishable. Association of approximately 16,000 TCR beta sequences with HLA alleles was found at 0.05 false discovery rate in a later analysis. A later analysis appeared to link common viral pathogens to several of the most significant clusters.

Remarks on this clone: What it binds is not known.

The chain couples TRBV7-9 to TRBJ2-7; 10 bases agree with TRBD2. The sequence came from a man aged 25-45 years in good health and CMV-seronegative. The sequenced sample consisted of PBMCs. The CDR3 is CASSLGAGGPYEQYF. The CDR3 region has the DNA TGTGCCAGCAGCTTAGGAGCGGGGGGGCCCTACGAGCAGTACTTC. The variable domain in full, completed from reference TRBV7-9 and TRBJ2-7, reads DTGVSQNPRHKITKRGQNVTFRCDPISEHNRLYWYRQTLGQGPEFLTYFQNEAQLEKSRLLSDRFSAERPKGSFSTLEIQRTEQGDSAMYLCASSLGAGGPYEQYFGPGTRLTVT.